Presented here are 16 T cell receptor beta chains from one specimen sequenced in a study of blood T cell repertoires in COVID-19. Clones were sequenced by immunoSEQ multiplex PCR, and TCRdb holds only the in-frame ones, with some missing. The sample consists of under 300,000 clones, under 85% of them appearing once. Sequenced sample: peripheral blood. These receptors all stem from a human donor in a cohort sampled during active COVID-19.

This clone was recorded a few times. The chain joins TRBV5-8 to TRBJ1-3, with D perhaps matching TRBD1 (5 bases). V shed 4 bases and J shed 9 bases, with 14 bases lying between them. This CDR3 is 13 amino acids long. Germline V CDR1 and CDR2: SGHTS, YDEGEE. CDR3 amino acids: CASSRDFPGTIYF. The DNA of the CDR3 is TGTGCCAGCAGCCGGGACTTTCCTGGCACCATATATTTT.

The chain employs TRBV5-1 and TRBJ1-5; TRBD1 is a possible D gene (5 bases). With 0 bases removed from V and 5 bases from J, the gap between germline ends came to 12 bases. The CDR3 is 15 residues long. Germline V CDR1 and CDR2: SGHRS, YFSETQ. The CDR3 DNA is TGCGCCAGCAGCTTGGCCCCAGGGTCCCATCAGCCCCAGCATTTT. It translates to CASSLAPGSHQPQHF.

The CDR3 loop is CASSQDLGRGRTQYF. The CDR3 DNA is TGTGCCAGCAGCCAAGATCTCGGGAGGGGTAGGACCCAGTACTTC. The chain uses TRBV3-1 (or the pseudogene TRBV3-2) and TRBJ2-5; 8 nucleotides line up with TRBD2. Germline values: CDR1 LGHDT, CDR2 YNNKEL (reference sequence). The CDR3 covers 15 residues. The V and J ends lost 0 bases and 7 bases, in that order; junction bases with no gene match: 7.

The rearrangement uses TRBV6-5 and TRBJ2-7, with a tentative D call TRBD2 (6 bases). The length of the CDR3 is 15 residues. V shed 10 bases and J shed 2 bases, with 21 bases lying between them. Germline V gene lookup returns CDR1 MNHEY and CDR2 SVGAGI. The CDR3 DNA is TGTGCCACCGGGCGGGGTAGCGACGGGACCTACGAGCAGTACTTC. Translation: CATGRGSDGTYEQYF.

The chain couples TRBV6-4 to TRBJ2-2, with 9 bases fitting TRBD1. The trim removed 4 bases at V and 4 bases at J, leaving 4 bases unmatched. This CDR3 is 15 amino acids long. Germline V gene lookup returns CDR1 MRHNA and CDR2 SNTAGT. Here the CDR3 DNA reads TGTGCCAGCAGTGCGGACAGGGGAAGCACCGGGGAGCTGTTTTTT. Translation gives CASSADRGSTGELFF.

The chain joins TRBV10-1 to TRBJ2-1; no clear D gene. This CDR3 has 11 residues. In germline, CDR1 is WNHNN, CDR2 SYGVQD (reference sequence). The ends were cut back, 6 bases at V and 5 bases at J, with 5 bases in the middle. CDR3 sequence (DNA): TGCGCCAGCAGCGTAAACAATGAGCAGTTCTTC. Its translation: CASSVNNEQFF.

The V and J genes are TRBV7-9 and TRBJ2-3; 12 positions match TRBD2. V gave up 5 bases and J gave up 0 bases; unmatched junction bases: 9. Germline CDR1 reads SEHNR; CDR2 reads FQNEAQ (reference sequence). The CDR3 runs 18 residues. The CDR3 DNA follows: TGTGCCAGCAGCGAATGGCTAGCGGGGGGGTCGAGCACAGATACGCAGTATTTT. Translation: CASSEWLAGGSSTDTQYF.

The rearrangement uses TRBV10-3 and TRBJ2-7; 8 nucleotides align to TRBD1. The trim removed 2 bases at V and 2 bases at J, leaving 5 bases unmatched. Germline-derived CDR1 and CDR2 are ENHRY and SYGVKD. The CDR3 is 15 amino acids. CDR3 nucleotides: TGTGCCATCAGTGAGCGGGCAGGGGGCGCCTACGAGCAGTACTTC. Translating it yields CAISERAGGAYEQYF.

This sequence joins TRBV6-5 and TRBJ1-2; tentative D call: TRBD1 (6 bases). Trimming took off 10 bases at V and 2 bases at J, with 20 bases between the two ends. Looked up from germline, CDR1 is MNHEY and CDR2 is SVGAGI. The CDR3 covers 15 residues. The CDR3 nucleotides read TGTGCCAACTCACGTAGAGAGGGGGTAAACTATGGCTACACCTTC. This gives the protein CANSRREGVNYGYTF.

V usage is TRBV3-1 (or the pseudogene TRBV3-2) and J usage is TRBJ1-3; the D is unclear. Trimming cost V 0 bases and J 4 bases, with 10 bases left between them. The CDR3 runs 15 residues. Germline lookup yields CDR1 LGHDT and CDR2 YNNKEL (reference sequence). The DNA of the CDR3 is TGTGCCAGCAGCCAAGATGTTACAGCCGGAAACACCATATATTTT. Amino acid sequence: CASSQDVTAGNTIYF.

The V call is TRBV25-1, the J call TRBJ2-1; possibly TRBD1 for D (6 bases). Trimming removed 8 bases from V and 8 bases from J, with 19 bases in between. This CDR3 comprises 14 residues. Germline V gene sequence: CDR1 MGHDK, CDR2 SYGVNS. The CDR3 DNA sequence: TGTGCCAGCGGACACAGGGATTTTACGTATGAGCAGTTCTTC. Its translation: CASGHRDFTYEQFF.

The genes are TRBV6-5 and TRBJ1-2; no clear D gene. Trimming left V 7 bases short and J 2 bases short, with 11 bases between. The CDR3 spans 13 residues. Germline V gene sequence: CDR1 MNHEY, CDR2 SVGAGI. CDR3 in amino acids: CASKITANYGYTF. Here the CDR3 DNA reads TGTGCCAGCAAGATAACTGCCAACTATGGCTACACCTTC.

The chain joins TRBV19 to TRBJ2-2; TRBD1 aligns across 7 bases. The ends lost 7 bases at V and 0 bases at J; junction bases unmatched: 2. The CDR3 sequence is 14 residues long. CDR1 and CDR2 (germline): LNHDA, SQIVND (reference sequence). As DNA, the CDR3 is TGTGCCAGTAAGGGACAGTCGAACACCGGGGAGCTGTTTTTT. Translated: CASKGQSNTGELFF.

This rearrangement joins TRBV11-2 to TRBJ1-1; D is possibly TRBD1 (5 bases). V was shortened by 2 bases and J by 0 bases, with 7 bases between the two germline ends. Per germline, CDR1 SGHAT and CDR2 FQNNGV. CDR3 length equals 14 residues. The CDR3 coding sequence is TGTGCCAGCAGCTTACAGGGCATGAACACTGAAGCTTTCTTT. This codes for CASSLQGMNTEAFF.

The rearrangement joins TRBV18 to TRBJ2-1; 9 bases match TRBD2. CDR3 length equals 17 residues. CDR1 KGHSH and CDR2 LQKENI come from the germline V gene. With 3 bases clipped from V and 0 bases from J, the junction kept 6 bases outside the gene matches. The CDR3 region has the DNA TGTGCCAGCTCACCCAGACTAGCGGATAGCTCCTACAATGAGCAGTTCTTC. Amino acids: CASSPRLADSSYNEQFF.

The DNA of the CDR3 is TGTGCCAGCAGCTCCCAGGGTGGTCAGCCCCAGCATTTT. It translates to CASSSQGGQPQHF. J is TRBJ1-5 and V is TRBV7-3, with D tentatively TRBD1 (5 bases). Germline CDR1 SGHTA, CDR2 FQGTGA. V lost 4 bases and J 6 bases, leaving 10 bases between the germline ends. The CDR3 is 13 amino acids.